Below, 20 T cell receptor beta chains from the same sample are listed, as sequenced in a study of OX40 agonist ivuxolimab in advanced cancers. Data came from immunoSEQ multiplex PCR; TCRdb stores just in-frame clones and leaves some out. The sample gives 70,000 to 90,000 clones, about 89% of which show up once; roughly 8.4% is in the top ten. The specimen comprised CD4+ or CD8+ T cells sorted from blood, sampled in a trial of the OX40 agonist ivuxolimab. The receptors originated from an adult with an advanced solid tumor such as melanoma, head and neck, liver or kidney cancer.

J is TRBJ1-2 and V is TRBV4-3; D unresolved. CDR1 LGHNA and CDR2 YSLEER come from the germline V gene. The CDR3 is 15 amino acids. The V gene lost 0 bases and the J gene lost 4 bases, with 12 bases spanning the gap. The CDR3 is CASSQERENIYGYTF. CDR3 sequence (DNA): TGCGCCAGCAGCCAAGAGAGAGAGAACATCTATGGCTACACCTTC.

DNA of the CDR3: TGTGCCAGCAGTGAAGCGCTGGCTACTACCGAAGAGACCCAGTACTTC. Its protein product is CASSEALATTEETQYF. The chain links TRBV2 to TRBJ2-5, with D unresolved. The CDR3 is made up of 16 amino acids. Between the trimmed V and J ends, which lost 0 bases and 3 bases, there was a span of 14 bases. Germline V gene lookup returns CDR1 SNHLY and CDR2 FYNNEI.

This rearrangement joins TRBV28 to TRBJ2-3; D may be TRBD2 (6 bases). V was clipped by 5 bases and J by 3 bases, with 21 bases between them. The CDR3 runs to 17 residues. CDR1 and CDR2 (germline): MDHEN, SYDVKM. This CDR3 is CASSPFWREVSTDTQYF. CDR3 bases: TGTGCCAGCAGTCCGTTTTGGAGGGAGGTGTCGACAGATACGCAGTATTTT.

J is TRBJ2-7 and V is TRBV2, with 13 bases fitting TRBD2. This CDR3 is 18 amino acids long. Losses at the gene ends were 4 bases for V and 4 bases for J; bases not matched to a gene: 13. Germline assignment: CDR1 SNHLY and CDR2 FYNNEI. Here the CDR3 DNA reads TGTGCCAGCAGTGCCAGCGGGACTAGCGGGAAGGATCTGTACGAGCAGTACGTC. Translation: CASSASGTSGKDLYEQYV.

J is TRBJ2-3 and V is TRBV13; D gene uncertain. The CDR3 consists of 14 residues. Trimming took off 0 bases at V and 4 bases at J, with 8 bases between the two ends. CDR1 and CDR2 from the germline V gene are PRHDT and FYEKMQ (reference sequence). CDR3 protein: CASSLGGPADTQYF. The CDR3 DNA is TGTGCCAGCAGCTTAGGGGGCCCCGCAGATACGCAGTATTTT.

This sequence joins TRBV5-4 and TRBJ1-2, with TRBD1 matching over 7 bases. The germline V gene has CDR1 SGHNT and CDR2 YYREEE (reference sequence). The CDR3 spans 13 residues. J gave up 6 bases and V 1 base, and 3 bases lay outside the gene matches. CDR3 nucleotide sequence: TGTGCCAGCAGCTTGACAGGGGTCAATGGCTACACCTTC. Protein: CASSLTGVNGYTF.

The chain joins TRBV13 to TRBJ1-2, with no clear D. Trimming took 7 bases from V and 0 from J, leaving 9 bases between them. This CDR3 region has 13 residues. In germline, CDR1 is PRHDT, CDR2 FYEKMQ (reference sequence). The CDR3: CASTTQANYGYTF. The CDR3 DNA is TGTGCCAGCACCACCCAAGCTAACTATGGCTACACCTTC.

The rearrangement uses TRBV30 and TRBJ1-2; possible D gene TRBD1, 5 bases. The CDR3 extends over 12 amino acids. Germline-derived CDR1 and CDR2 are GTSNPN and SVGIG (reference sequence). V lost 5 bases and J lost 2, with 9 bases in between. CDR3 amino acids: CAWDSLNYGYTF. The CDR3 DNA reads TGTGCCTGGGACAGCTTAAACTATGGCTACACCTTC.

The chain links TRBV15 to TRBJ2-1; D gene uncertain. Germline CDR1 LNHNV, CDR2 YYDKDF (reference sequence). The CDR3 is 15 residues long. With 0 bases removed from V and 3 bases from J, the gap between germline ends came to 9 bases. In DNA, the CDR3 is TGTGCCACCAGCAGAGAATGGGGTTTCTACAATGAGCAGTTCTTC. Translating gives CATSREWGFYNEQFF.

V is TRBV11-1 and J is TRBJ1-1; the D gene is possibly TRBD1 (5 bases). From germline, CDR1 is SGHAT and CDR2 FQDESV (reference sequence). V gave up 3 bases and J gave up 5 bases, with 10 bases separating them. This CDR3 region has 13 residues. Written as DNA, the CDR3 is TGTGCCAGCAGCTTCCCAGGGCGGACTGAAGCTTTCTTT. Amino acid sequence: CASSFPGRTEAFF. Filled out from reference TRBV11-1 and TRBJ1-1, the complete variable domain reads EAEVAQSPRYKITEKSQAVAFWCDPISGHATLYWYRQILGQGPELLVQFQDESVVDDSQLPKDRFSAERLKGVDSTLKIQPAELGDSAMYLCASSFPGRTEAFFGQGTRLTVV.

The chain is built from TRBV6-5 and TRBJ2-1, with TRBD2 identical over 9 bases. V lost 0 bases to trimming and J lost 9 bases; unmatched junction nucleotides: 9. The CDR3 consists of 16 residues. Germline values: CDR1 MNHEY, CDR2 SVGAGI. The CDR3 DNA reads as TGTGCCAGCAGTTACTCGACTGGCGGGAGGGCTTTTGAGCAGTTCTTC. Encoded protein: CASSYSTGGRAFEQFF.

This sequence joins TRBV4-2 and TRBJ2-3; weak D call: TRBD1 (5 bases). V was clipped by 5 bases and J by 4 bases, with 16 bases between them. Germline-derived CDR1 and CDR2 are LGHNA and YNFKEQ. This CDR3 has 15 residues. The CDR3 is CASSRGILAPDTQYF. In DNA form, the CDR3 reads TGTGCCAGCAGCAGGGGCATTTTGGCCCCAGATACGCAGTATTTT.

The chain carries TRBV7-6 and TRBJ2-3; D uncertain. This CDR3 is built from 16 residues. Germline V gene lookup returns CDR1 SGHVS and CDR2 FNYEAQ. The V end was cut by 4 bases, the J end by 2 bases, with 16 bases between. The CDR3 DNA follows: TGTGCCAGCAGCTCCATCGGGTTCGAACCCACAGATACGCAGTATTTT. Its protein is CASSSIGFEPTDTQYF.

The CDR3 DNA is TGTGCCAGCAGCTTAGGGTTCGGGTTTGGAGGGAATGGCTACACCTTC. Encoded protein: CASSLGFGFGGNGYTF. The gene calls are TRBV7-2 and TRBJ1-2; D ambiguous. This CDR3 is 16 amino acids long. V lost 1 base, J lost 6 bases, and 18 bases lay in between. From germline, CDR1 is SGHTA and CDR2 FQGNSA. Together with reference TRBV7-2 and TRBJ1-2, the CDR3 gives the full variable domain: GAGVSQSPSNKVTEKGKDVELRCDPISGHTALYWYRQSLGQGLEFLIYFQGNSAPDKSGLPSDRFSAERTGGSVSTLTIQRTQQEDSAVYLCASSLGFGFGGNGYTFGSGTRLTVV.

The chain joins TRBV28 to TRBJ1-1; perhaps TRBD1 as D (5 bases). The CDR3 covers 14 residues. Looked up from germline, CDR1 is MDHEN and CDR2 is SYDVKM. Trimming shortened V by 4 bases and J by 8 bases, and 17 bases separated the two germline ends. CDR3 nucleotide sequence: TGTGCCAGCAGTTCACGACGGGACGGCCGAGAAGCTTTCTTT. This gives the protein CASSSRRDGREAFF.

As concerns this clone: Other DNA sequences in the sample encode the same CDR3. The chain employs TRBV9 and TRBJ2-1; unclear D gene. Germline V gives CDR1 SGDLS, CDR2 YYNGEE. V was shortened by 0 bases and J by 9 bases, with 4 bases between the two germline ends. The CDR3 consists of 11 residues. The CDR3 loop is CASSVGGEQFF. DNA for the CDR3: TGTGCCAGCAGCGTAGGGGGTGAGCAGTTCTTC.

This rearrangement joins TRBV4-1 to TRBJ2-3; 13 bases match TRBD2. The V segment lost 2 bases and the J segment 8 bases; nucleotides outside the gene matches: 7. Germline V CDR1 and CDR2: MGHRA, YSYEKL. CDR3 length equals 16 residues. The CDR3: CASSQQTSGREGTQYF. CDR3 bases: TGCGCCAGCAGCCAACAAACTAGCGGGAGGGAAGGTACGCAGTATTTT.

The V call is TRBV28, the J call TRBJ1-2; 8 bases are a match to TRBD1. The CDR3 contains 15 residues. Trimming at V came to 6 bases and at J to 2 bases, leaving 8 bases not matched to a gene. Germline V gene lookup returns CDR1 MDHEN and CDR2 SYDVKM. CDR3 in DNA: TGTGCCAGCAGGAAGACAGGGGAGGGGAACTATGGCTACACCTTC. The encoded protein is CASRKTGEGNYGYTF.

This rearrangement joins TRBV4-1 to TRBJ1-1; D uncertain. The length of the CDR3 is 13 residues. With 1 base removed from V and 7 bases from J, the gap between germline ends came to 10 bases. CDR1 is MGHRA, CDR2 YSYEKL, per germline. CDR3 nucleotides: TGCGCCAGCAGCCAAGCGGTAGGATTTGAAGCTTTCTTT. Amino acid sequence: CASSQAVGFEAFF.

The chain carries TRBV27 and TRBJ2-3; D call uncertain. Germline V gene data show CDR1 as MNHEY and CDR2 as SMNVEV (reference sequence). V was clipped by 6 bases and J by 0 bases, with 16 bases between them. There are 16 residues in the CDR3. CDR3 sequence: CASSLLKIDSTDTQYF. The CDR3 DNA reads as TGTGCCAGCAGCCTGCTCAAGATAGATAGCACAGATACGCAGTATTTT.